This T cell receptor beta chain stems from a study of T cell changes during pregnancy in multiple sclerosis (dated by TCRdb to between 2019 and 2020). For the wider study: The study examined how the T cell repertoire changed over the course of pregnancy in women with multiple sclerosis.

The protocol used for the library was the immunoSEQ multiplex PCR assay. Imported from immuneACCESS, the table was reduced by TCRdb to in-frame sequences with V and J called. These copies leave out some clones; in studies compared against another copy, an unresolved V gene accounts for under half, and the cause of the remainder is not known. Across this sample there are more than 55,000 clones, with roughly 94% seen only once. Just over 2.5% of the sample belongs to the ten largest clones. About this clone: It lacks a known antigen. Base qualities are not at hand, and no much larger clone is one base apart.

Based on the germline V gene, the CDR1 and CDR2 sequences are SQVTM and ANQGSEA. Trimming removed 0 bases from V and 9 bases from J, leaving 20 bases between the germline ends. Including cysteine and phenylalanine, the CDR3 has 15 amino acids. Only the CDR3 part of the read is kept: 45 bases, read in frame from the first base. The sequence came from a female donor with multiple sclerosis, enrolled in a pregnancy study. This chain joins TRBV29-1 to TRBJ1-2, and possibly TRBD1, on 6 matching bases. This material consisted of CD8+ T cells from peripheral blood mononuclear cells, taken after pregnancy. The CDR3 is CSVEDLRTEGDRYTF. The DNA reads TGCAGCGTTGAAGATCTTAGGACAGAAGGGGACCGCTACACCTTC.